The T cell receptor beta chain under discussion was sequenced for a study of CD8 T cells in ankylosing spondylitis. The CDR3 has 18 residues. Study-level points and caveats: Clones linked to disease were reported to show significant enrichment in matched ankylosing spondylitis synovial fluid. Disease-linked clones bore a CD8+ phenotype, appearing relatively rarely in peripheral blood. Within ankylosing spondylitis blood, a TCR beta motif made up of eight or nine highly homologous variants appeared to be characteristic.

Libraries for TCR beta were made by quantitative 5'-RACE with molecular barcodes. TCRdb fed the 5' RACE reads into MiXCR, producing one record per CDR3 protein. The profile covers roughly 39,000 distinct CDR3 sequences, with about 2.5% appearing a single time and about 4.5% taken by the ten largest. This clonotype was counted at least ten times. The antigen is not known. This sequence joins TRBV21-1 and TRBJ2-1; the table's D call of TRBD2 was not tested on the DNA. TRBV21-1 is classified as a pseudogene. The material sequenced was blood, either unsorted or a sorted T cell fraction (not recorded which). The receptor was isolated from a male donor with ankylosing spondylitis or in good health (not recorded which). CDR3 sequence (DNA): TGTGCCAGCAGCAAAGAGGCTAGCGGGAGGTACTCCTACAATGAGCAGTTCTTC. This encodes CASSKEASGRYSYNEQFF.